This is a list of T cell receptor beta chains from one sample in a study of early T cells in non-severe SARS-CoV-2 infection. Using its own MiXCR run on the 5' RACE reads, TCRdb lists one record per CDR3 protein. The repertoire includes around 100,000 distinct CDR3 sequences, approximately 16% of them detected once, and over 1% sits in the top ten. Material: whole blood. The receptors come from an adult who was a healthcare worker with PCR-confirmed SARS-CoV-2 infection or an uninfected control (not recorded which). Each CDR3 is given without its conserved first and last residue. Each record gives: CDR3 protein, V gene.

CDR3: ASSLGGGSETQY
V: TRBV7-6

CDR3: ASSQGSGANVLT
V: TRBV7-7

CDR3: ASKRDTEAF
V: TRBV28

CDR3: SVEFRATQY
V: TRBV29-1

CDR3: ASSSYRGVYEQY
V: TRBV7-8

CDR3: ASSLEQGALRRF
V: TRBV5-1

CDR3: ASSLGLAGADFYNEQF
V: TRBV27

CDR3: ASSLHATGELF
V: TRBV7-7

CDR3: ASSLVTVSSYEQY
V: TRBV7-2

CDR3: SAPASGAAEAF
V: TRBV20-1

CDR3: SAGNRVTDTQY
V: TRBV20-1

CDR3: ASSPYGYT
V: TRBV6-2/TRBV6-3

CDR3: ASSLRRTNYGYT
V: TRBV12-3/TRBV12-4